One sample yielded the 20 T cell receptor beta chains listed below, sequenced in a study of metastatic and nonmetastatic thyroid tumors. All patients reached thyroid surgery having received no treatment beforehand. Via MiXCR, TCRdb re-called the PCR reads. The table lists about 27,000 clones, more than 14% of them singletons. The source material was blood. These receptor sequences come from a male donor with papillary thyroid cancer or a benign thyroid nodule (not recorded which). Some clones in this sample may be carry-over from other donors' samples.

This clone appeared many times. The junction and the germline gene differ at one end; a read error may be behind it. Other DNA sequences in this specimen translate into the identical CDR3. The CDR3: CASSTEGQAYEQYF. Written as DNA, the CDR3 is TGTGCTAGTAGTACCGAGGGACAGGCCTACGAGCAGTACTTC. The chain employs TRBV19 and TRBJ2-7, with TRBD1 matching 8 bases. The CDR3 sequence is 14 residues long. CDR1 and CDR2 from the germline V gene are LNHDA and SQIVND (reference sequence).

The sample holds many counts of this clone. This chain connects TRBV5-4 to TRBJ1-2; TRBD1 aligns across 9 bases. Germline V lookup: CDR1 SGHNT, CDR2 YYREEE (reference sequence). This CDR3 comprises 15 residues. After removal of 6 bases from V and 6 bases from J, the junction contained 12 bases not matched to a gene. In DNA form, the CDR3 reads TGTGCCAGCACAACAGGGGGCGGTATCCCCAATGGCTACACCTTC. Residues: CASTTGGGIPNGYTF.

Only a few counts were recorded for this clone. The CDR3 loop reads CSAPSGTQGSGANVLTF. DNA of the CDR3: TGCAGTGCTCCCTCCGGGACACAAGGCTCTGGGGCCAACGTCCTGACTTTC. The V call is TRBV20-1, the J call TRBJ2-6; perhaps TRBD1 as D (6 bases). Per the germline V gene, CDR1 is DFQATT and CDR2 is SNEGSKA (reference sequence). This CDR3 has 17 amino acids. Trimming left V 5 bases short and J 0 bases short, with 17 bases between.

This clone has a count of ten or more. DNA of the CDR3: TGCGCCAGCAGCCAGGGACTAGCGGGGAGCTCCTACGAGCAGTACTTC. This sequence encodes CASSQGLAGSSYEQYF. The chain couples TRBV4-1 to TRBJ2-7; TRBD2 aligns across 13 bases. V was pared by 3 bases and J by 0 bases, with 2 bases of the junction left unmatched. The CDR3 runs to 16 residues. Germline V CDR1 and CDR2: MGHRA, YSYEKL.

Note on this clone: An end of the junction does not agree with germline; a read error may underlie this. Here the CDR3 DNA reads TGTGTCAGCTCCCTACTATCACGGGACACTGAAGCTTTCTTT. Amino acid sequence: CVSSLLSRDTEAFF. This rearrangement joins TRBV18 to TRBJ1-1; D not resolved. Per the germline V gene, CDR1 is KGHSH and CDR2 is LQKENI. This CDR3 spans 14 amino acids.

In its sample, this clone was seen many times. An end of the junction differs from the germline gene, which may be a read error. The DNA for the CDR3 is TGTGCCAGCCGCAGTGGGAGGGAGTTC. Protein sequence: CASRSGREF. This chain connects TRBV11-3 to TRBJ2-5, with 7 positions matching TRBD2. The CDR3 consists of 9 residues. The germline V gene encodes CDR1 SGHNT and CDR2 YENEEA.

Many counts were recorded for this clone. The rearrangement links TRBV10-3 to TRBJ1-5; 9 bases line up with TRBD1. Germline-derived CDR1 and CDR2 are ENHRY and SYGVKD. The CDR3 contains 16 residues. V dropped 6 bases and J dropped 2; count of bases not matched to a gene: 8. The CDR3 region has the DNA TGTGCCATCAGCGAGGGGGACAGGGAGGGCAATCAGCCCCAGCATTTT. It translates to CAISEGDREGNQPQHF.

This clone was counted many times. V is TRBV5-5 and J is TRBJ1-2; 8 bases line up with TRBD1. Germline CDR1 is SGHKS and CDR2 is YYEKEE (reference sequence). V lost 3 bases and J lost 2; bases outside the gene matches: 9. The length of the CDR3 is 16 residues. CDR3 nucleotides: TGTGCCAGCAGCTGGGGCTTTGGACAGGGAAACTATGGCTACACCTTC. Protein product: CASSWGFGQGNYGYTF.

The rearrangement uses TRBV20-1 and TRBJ2-7; TRBD2 aligns across 13 bases. Germline V CDR1 and CDR2: DFQATT, SNEGSKA (reference sequence). The CDR3 contains 14 residues. V was clipped by 4 bases and J by 7 bases; unmatched bases: 7. The CDR3 region is CSAIGLAGAQEQYF. CDR3 bases: TGCAGTGCTATAGGACTAGCGGGGGCCCAAGAGCAGTACTTC.

V usage is TRBV11-2 and J usage is TRBJ2-7, with 7 positions matching TRBD1. J was trimmed by 5 bases and V by 5 bases; bases with no gene match: 12. The CDR3 contains 15 residues. Germline V lookup: CDR1 SGHAT, CDR2 FQNNGV. The chain's CDR3 is CASSITGTASDEQYF. DNA for the CDR3: TGTGCCAGCAGCATCACCGGGACAGCCTCTGACGAGCAGTACTTC.

This clone came up many times. V and J are TRBV27 and TRBJ1-1; no clear D gene. V was trimmed by 6 bases and J by 1 base, leaving 9 bases between them. The CDR3 has 13 residues. Germline values: CDR1 MNHEY, CDR2 SMNVEV (reference sequence). CDR3 DNA: TGTGCCAGCAGCTCATGGGGGAACACTGAAGCTTTCTTT. It specifies CASSSWGNTEAFF.

Worth noting for this clone: A read error may produce the germline difference seen at one junction end. As DNA, the CDR3 is TGTGTCAGCAGCCAAGTGTATGGGATCCAAGAGACCCAGTACTTC. Residues: CVSSQVYGIQETQYF. The chain links TRBV3-1 to TRBJ2-5; D not certain. Germline V gene data show CDR1 as LGHDT and CDR2 as YNNKEL (reference sequence). The CDR3 runs to 15 residues.

This clone was recorded many times. This sequence joins TRBV5-1 and TRBJ2-5; D possibly corresponds to TRBD2 (6 bases). Trimming cost V 4 bases and J 5 bases, with 18 bases left between them. The CDR3 totals 15 residues. In germline, CDR1 is SGHRS, CDR2 YFSETQ. CDR3 loop: CASSPPLAPGETQYF. DNA of the CDR3: TGCGCCAGCAGCCCACCCCTAGCGCCGGGGGAGACCCAGTACTTC.

In its sample, this clone was seen many times. The CDR3 reads CSARSAGGPYTQYF. The CDR3 DNA reads TGCAGTGCTAGATCTGCGGGGGGTCCTTATACGCAGTATTTT. The rearrangement uses TRBV20-1 and TRBJ2-3; 8 nucleotides agree with TRBD2. The CDR3 has 14 residues. Germline CDR1 reads DFQATT; CDR2 reads SNEGSKA (reference sequence). The V gene end was trimmed by 2 bases and the J gene end by 7 bases; junction bases not matched to a gene: 8.

This clone was observed at least ten times. The chain couples TRBV5-1 to TRBJ2-2, with 13 bases aligning to TRBD2. CDR1 is SGHRS and CDR2 is YFSETQ in the germline V gene. V shed 3 bases and J 0 bases; nucleotides not matched to a gene: 2. The length of the CDR3 is 17 residues. CDR3: CASSSGLAGSNTGELFF. CDR3 bases: TGCGCCAGCAGCTCGGGACTAGCGGGGTCGAACACCGGGGAGCTGTTTTTT.

In this sample, this clone turned up many times. This chain links TRBV9 with TRBJ1-1, with D possibly TRBD1 on 6 matching bases. The V and J ends lost 4 bases and 0 bases respectively, with 10 bases between them. This CDR3 is 14 amino acids long. Looked up from germline, CDR1 is SGDLS and CDR2 is YYNGEE. Written as DNA, the CDR3 is TGTGCCAGCAGCTCCGGGGGCATGAACACTGAAGCTTTCTTT. Encoded protein: CASSSGGMNTEAFF.

This chain joins TRBV30 and TRBJ2-1; TRBD1 or TRBD2 may be the D gene (7 bases each). This CDR3 is built from 14 residues. V lost 0 bases and J lost 9, with 15 bases in between. Germline-derived CDR1 and CDR2 are GTSNPN and SVGIG (reference sequence). CDR3 sequence reads: CAWSVGRGRVEQFF. The CDR3 DNA sequence: TGTGCCTGGAGTGTGGGCAGGGGGAGGGTTGAGCAGTTCTTC.

This clone rates as medium-sized. The chain couples TRBV5-1 to TRBJ2-7; 9 bases agree with TRBD1. Germline loops: CDR1 SGHRS, CDR2 YFSETQ. This CDR3 has 17 amino acids. V gave up 4 bases and J gave up 4 bases; unmatched junction bases: 15. Here the CDR3 reads CASSKNPPGQGGYEQYF. CDR3 nucleotide sequence: TGCGCCAGCAGCAAGAACCCTCCGGGACAGGGTGGTTACGAGCAGTACTTC.

This clone showed up many times. This sequence joins TRBV7-9 and TRBJ2-1; no reliable D call. The CDR3 has 11 residues. V dropped 1 base and J dropped 10 bases, with 5 bases sitting between them. Germline V gene sequence: CDR1 SEHNR, CDR2 FQNEAQ (reference sequence). The CDR3 spells CASSLVGEQFF. The CDR3 DNA reads as TGTGCCAGCAGCTTAGTGGGAGAGCAGTTCTTC.

This clone is labeled as medium-sized. The V and J genes are TRBV6-1 and TRBJ2-1, with 10 bases that match TRBD2. The V gene end was trimmed by 6 bases and the J gene end by 8 bases; junction bases not matched to a gene: 10. CDR1 MNHNS and CDR2 SASEGT come from the germline V gene. This CDR3 comprises 15 residues. The CDR3 bases are TGTGCCAGCAGCCCCCGTAGCGGGGGGACAGATGAGCAGTTCTTC. This translates into CASSPRSGGTDEQFF.